This is a list of T cell receptor beta chains from one sample in a study of Ad26.COV2.S vaccination and SARS-CoV-2 variants. TCRdb keeps only in-frame clones here, not all; method: immunoSEQ multiplex PCR. This repertoire shows 400,000 to 500,000 clones, 85% to 90% found once; its top ten account for 3.6%. Source: peripheral blood, taken in a trial of Ad26.COV2.S vaccine versus placebo. The receptors were gathered from a person between 18 and 59 years old who received the Ad26.COV2.S COVID-19 vaccine or a placebo. Each CDR3 is given without its conserved first and last residue. Not all rows give a size; the values are once, few, many and, for expanded clones, a class.

V: TRBV9
J: TRBJ2-3
size: NA
CDR3: ASSAGLAGGPEIPTDTQY

V: TRBV6-5
J: TRBJ2-3
size: NA
CDR3: ASSTREGTDTQY

V: TRBV6-5
J: TRBJ1-3
size: few
CDR3: ASSYSQAGNTIY

V: TRBV6-2/TRBV6-3
J: TRBJ1-5
size: NA
CDR3: ASSPGQGAQYQPQH

V: TRBV28
J: TRBJ2-2
size: NA
CDR3: ASSPSGGLFGELF

V: TRBV6-2/TRBV6-3
J: TRBJ2-4
size: NA
CDR3: ASSSWTGAKNIQY

V: TRBV6-2/TRBV6-3
J: TRBJ1-3
size: NA
CDR3: ASSSPGSGNTIY

V: TRBV7-2
J: TRBJ2-7
size: NA
CDR3: ASSLVGGGVSYEQY

V: TRBV13
J: TRBJ2-5
size: NA
CDR3: ASRTSGGAGETQY

V: TRBV4-1
J: TRBJ2-3
size: NA
CDR3: ASRALAGVPHTQY

V: TRBV7-2
J: TRBJ1-6
size: NA
CDR3: ASSLTPAGSPLH

V: TRBV9
J: TRBJ2-7
size: NA
CDR3: ASSVGAGQYEQY

V: TRBV18
J: TRBJ1-6
size: once
CDR3: ASSPNEGRNSPLH

V: TRBV19
J: TRBJ2-7
size: NA
CDR3: ASKRDGSYEQY

V: TRBV28
J: TRBJ1-2
size: NA
CDR3: ASTNHRGYGYT

V: TRBV30
J: TRBJ2-3
size: NA
CDR3: AGTSGPSTDTQY

V: TRBV3-1/TRBV3-2
J: TRBJ1-2
size: NA
CDR3: ASSQDIDGYT

V: TRBV7-9
J: TRBJ2-7
size: NA
CDR3: ASSLGGQGGSYEQY